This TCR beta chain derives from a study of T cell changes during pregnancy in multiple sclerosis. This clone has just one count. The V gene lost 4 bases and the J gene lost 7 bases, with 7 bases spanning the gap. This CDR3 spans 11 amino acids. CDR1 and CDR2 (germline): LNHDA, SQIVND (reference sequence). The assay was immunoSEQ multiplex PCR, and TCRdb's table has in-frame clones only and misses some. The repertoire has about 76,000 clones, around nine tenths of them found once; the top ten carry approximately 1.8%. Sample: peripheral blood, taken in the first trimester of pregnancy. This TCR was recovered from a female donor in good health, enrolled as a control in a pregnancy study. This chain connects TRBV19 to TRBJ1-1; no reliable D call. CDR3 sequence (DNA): TGTGCCAGTAGTACACTGATTGAAGCTTTCTTT. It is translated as CASSTLIEAFF.